The T cell receptor (beta chain) described here comes from a study of identifying expanded T cells in peripheral blood. The protocol was immunoSEQ multiplex PCR, while the TCRdb copy is restricted to in-frame clones and leaves out a portion. The top ten hold about 3% of the sample, which has 80,000 to 90,000 clones, around nine tenths seen once. Study-level findings and limits: Over about two and four weeks, about 16.4 and 19 clones changed, versus approximately 1.1 between replicates.

Turning to this clone: As yet, its antigen is unknown.

During the collection period, no donor immune events like infections were recorded. Trimming removed 3 bases from V and 8 bases from J, with 14 bases in between. Germline V gene sequence: CDR1 SEHNR, CDR2 FQNEAQ (reference sequence). The CDR3 is 14 amino acids. Sequenced material: blood. V and J are TRBV7-9 and TRBJ2-1; possibly TRBD2 for D (6 bases). The TCR comes from a person aged 18-70 years in good health. CDR3 in amino acids: CASSLPSVRHEQFF. CDR3 DNA sequence: TGTGCCAGCAGCTTGCCTAGCGTTCGGCATGAGCAGTTCTTC.